This T cell receptor (beta chain) derives from a study of identical twins. MiXCR was run by TCRdb on the 5' RACE reads, yielding one entry per CDR3 protein. The data hold 280,000 or so distinct CDR3 sequences, with roughly 8.6% observed a single time. CDR3 length: 14 residues. Germline CDR1 reads SGHRS; CDR2 reads YFSETQ. V was pared by 4 bases and J by 0 bases, with 8 bases between. In addition, the sample was reused for a study of yellow fever vaccine responses in identical twins.

The chain joins TRBV5-1 to TRBJ1-3, with no clear D. The origin of this receptor is a woman aged 18-30 years in good health. The specimen was memory (CD45RO+) T cells sorted from blood. The CDR3 sequence: CASSKAGSGNTIYF. The CDR3 nucleotides read TGCGCCAGCAGCAAGGCTGGCTCTGGAAACACCATATATTTT.